This T cell receptor (beta chain) was captured by sequencing in a study of circulating CD8 cells and anti-PD-1 response in melanoma. By proportion, this clonotype is large. The QIAseq Immune Repertoire TCR panel built the libraries from around 15 ng of total RNA. TCRdb reprocessed the reads with MiXCR, giving one entry per CDR3 protein. This sample yields just over 650 distinct CDR3 sequences, of which 6% to 8.5% are seen a single time; about a fifth belongs to the top ten. The CDR3 runs to 20 residues. The germline gives CDR1 MNHEY, CDR2 SMNVEV (reference sequence). The V gene end was trimmed by 5 bases and the J gene end by 0 bases; junction bases not matched to a gene: 13. Four subsets defined by PD-1 and/or TIGIT were sorted from live CD3+CD8+TCRalphabeta+ cells.

The chain couples TRBV27 to TRBJ2-1, with TRBD2 matching 13 bases. The material sequenced was CD8+ T cells from PBMCs, taken at baseline or after one month of anti-PD-1 therapy (not recorded which). This receptor was taken from a human donor with melanoma. The CDR3 DNA is TGTGCCAGCAGTCCCCGGACTAGCGGGGGTGAACCATTCTCCTACAATGAGCAGTTCTTC. Its protein product is CASSPRTSGGEPFSYNEQFF.